The TCR beta chain under discussion was sequenced for a study of CD8+CD57+ T cells in acquired aplastic anemia. TCR beta VDJ combinations and CDR3 sequences were profiled from genomic DNA. TCRdb recomputed calls from the reads with MiXCR, one row per CDR3 protein. Of around 200,000 distinct CDR3 sequences listed, about 60% are singletons. The sequenced patients had an expansion of CD8+CD57+ cells seen by flow cytometry. Severe acquired aplastic anemia was present in all patients. The origin of this receptor is a human donor with aplastic anemia. Material: sorted CD4+, CD8+, or CD8+CD57+ T cells (not recorded which) from PBMCs.

The CDR3 nucleotides read TGTGCCAGCAGTGACAGCCTGATCTATGGCTACACCTTC. Its protein product is CASSDSLIYGYTF. The chain recombines TRBV25-1 with TRBJ1-2, with D unclear. Germline lookup yields CDR1 MGHDK and CDR2 SYGVNS. V lost 3 bases and J 4 bases, leaving 9 bases between the germline ends. The CDR3 totals 13 residues.